This T cell receptor (beta chain) was sequenced in a study of T cell repertoires in cytomegalovirus infection. Study-level background: Selected CMV epitopes included recently identified HLA-C-restricted ones as well as well-studied HLA-B-restricted ones. Evidence of both CMV infection and a matching HLA type came from public TCR beta signatures. Study-level results: Across the ex vivo response, the dominant clonotypes were HLA-C-restricted CMV-specific TCR beta clonotypes. Frequencies of public TCR beta families were cumulated, and this identified carriers of CMV plus the relevant HLA.

MiXCR, applied by TCRdb to the reads, yields one record per CDR3 protein. The table has about 480,000 distinct CDR3 sequences, roughly a third seen once; the top ten hold 15% to 20%. On this clonotype itself: What it binds is unknown.

CDR3 length equals 19 residues. The V gene end was trimmed by 5 bases and the J gene end by 5 bases; junction bases not matched to a gene: 11. Germline values: CDR1 SGHTA, CDR2 FQGNSA. The rearrangement joins TRBV7-2 to TRBJ2-2; 16 bases are a match to TRBD2. This specimen was cultured PBMCs, taken from culture after CMV antigen stimulation. This sequence originates from a human donor in good health (CMV status not recorded). Some clones in this sample may be carry-over from other donors' samples. DNA of the CDR3: TGTGCCAGCAGCCCGTGGGGACTAGCGGGAGGGCCCGGTACCGGGGAGCTGTTTTTT. It translates to CASSPWGLAGGPGTGELFF.